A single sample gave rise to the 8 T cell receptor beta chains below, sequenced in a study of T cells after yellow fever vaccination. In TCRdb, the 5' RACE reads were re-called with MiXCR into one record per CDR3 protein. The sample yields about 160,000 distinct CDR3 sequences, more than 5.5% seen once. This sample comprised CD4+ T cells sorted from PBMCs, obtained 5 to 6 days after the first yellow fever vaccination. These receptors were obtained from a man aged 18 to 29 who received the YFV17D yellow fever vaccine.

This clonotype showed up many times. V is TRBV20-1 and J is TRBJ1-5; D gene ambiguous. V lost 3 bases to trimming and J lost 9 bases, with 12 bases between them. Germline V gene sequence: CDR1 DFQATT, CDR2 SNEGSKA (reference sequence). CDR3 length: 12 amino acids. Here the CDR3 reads CSARILSGPQHF. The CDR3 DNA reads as TGCAGTGCTAGGATCCTCTCCGGGCCCCAGCATTTT.

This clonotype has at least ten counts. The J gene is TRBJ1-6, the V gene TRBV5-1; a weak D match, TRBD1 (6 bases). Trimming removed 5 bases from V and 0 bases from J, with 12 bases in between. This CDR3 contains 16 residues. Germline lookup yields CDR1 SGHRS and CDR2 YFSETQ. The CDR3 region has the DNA TGCGCCAGCAGGACACAGGGCGGCTCCTATAATTCACCCCTCCACTTT. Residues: CASRTQGGSYNSPLHF.

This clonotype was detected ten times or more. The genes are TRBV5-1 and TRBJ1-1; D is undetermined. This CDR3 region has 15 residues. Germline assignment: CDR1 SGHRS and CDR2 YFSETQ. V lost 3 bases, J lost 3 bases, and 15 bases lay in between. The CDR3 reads CASSSGPAEDTEAFF. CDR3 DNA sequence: TGCGCCAGCAGCTCCGGTCCAGCGGAAGACACTGAAGCTTTCTTT. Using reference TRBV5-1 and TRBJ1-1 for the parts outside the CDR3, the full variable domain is KAGVTQTPRYLIKTRGQQVTLSCSPISGHRSVSWYQQTPGQGLQFLFEYFSETQRNKGNFPGRFSGRQFSNSRSEMNVSTLELGDSALYLCASSSGPAEDTEAFFGQGTRLTVV.

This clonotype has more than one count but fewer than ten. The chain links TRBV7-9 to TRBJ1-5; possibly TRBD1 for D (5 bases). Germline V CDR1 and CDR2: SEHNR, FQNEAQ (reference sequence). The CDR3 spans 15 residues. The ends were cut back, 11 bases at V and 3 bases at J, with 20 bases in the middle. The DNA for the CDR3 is TGTGCCGGATCGGGGGGGGTGGTGGACAATCAGCCCCAGCATTTT. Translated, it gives CAGSGGVVDNQPQHF.

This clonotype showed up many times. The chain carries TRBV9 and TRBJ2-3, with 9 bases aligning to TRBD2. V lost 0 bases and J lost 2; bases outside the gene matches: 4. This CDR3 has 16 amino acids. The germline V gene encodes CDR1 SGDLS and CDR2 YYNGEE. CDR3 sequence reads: CASSVGAGGNTDTQYF. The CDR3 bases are TGTGCCAGCAGCGTAGGTGCGGGGGGGAACACAGATACGCAGTATTTT.

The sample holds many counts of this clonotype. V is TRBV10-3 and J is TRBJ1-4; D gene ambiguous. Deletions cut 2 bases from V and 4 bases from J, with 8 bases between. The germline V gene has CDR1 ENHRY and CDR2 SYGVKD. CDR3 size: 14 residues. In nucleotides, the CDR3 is TGTGCCATCAGTGAGAACAGCCTTAATGAAAAACTGTTTTTT. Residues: CAISENSLNEKLFF.

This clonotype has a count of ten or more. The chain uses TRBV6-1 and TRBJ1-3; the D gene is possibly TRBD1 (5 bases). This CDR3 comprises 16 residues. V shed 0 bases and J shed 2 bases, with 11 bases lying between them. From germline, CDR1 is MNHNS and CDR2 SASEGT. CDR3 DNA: TGTGCCAGCAGTGAAGCGAGGGGATTAGCTGGAAACACCATATATTTT. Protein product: CASSEARGLAGNTIYF.

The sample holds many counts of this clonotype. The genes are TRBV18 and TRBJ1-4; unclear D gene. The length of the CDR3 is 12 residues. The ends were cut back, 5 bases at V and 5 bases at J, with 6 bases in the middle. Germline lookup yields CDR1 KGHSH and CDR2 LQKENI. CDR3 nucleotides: TGTGCCAGCTCAAAACCGAATGAAAAACTGTTTTTT. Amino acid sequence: CASSKPNEKLFF.